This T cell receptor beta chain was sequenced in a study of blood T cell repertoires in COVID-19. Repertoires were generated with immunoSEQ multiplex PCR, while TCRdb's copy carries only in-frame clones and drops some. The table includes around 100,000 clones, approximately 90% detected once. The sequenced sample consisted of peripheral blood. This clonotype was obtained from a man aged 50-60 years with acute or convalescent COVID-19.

The CDR3 spells CASRRGQGAYEQYF. CDR3 DNA sequence: TGCGCCAGCAGACGGGGACAGGGGGCTTACGAGCAGTACTTC. V gene TRBV5-1 combines with J gene TRBJ2-7; 12 positions agree with TRBD1. The CDR3 has 14 residues. The trim removed 5 bases at V and 4 bases at J, leaving 4 bases unmatched. Per the germline V gene, CDR1 is SGHRS and CDR2 is YFSETQ.